This passage covers 16 T cell receptor beta chains from one sample sequenced in a study of vaccination effects on CD4 cells after COVID-19. ViraFEST used viral peptide pools to expand antigen-specific CD4+ T cells before sequencing. Scientists isolated CD4+ T cells after an approximately 10-day culture period ended. These TCRs are of unknown antigen specificity. The method was immunoSEQ multiplex PCR; TCRdb's version includes in-frame clones alone and lacks a portion of them. The sample yields approximately 54,000 clones, 75% to 90% seen once. Sequenced here: CD4+ T cells from PBMCs cultured with HCoV-229E spike peptides, sampled before COVID-19 vaccination. Source of these receptors: a human donor who received a COVID-19 vaccine.

The table lists this clone with a count of one. The chain uses TRBV3-1 (or the pseudogene TRBV3-2) and TRBJ1-1, with TRBD1 identical over 9 bases. Unmatched junction bases numbered 6, after V lost 6 bases and J lost 4 bases. This CDR3 spans 14 amino acids. Per germline, CDR1 LGHDT and CDR2 YNNKEL (reference sequence). This CDR3 is CASRQSDRGTEAFF. CDR3 nucleotides: TGTGCCAGCAGACAATCGGACAGGGGCACTGAAGCTTTCTTT.

The rearrangement joins TRBV12-3 or TRBV12-4 to TRBJ2-7; 7 bases are a match to TRBD1. The CDR3 extends over 12 amino acids. With 8 bases clipped from V and 5 bases from J, the junction kept 6 bases outside the gene matches. CDR3 protein: CASANRGNEQYV. CDR3 sequence (DNA): TGTGCCAGCGCAAACAGGGGAAACGAGCAGTACGTC.

J is TRBJ1-4 and V is TRBV5-1; 7 bases are a match to TRBD1. Germline lookup yields CDR1 SGHRS and CDR2 YFSETQ. V shed 4 bases, J shed 7 bases, and the junction held 7 bases outside the gene matches. The CDR3 spans 14 residues. CDR3 in amino acids: CASSLGGGGEKLFF. The CDR3 bases are TGCGCCAGCAGCCTGGGAGGGGGCGGTGAAAAACTGTTTTTT.

The V gene is TRBV18, the J gene TRBJ1-2; TRBD1 agrees at 7 bases. The germline CDR1 and CDR2 sequences are KGHSH and LQKENI. J gave up 9 bases and V 6 bases, and 4 bases lay outside the gene matches. This CDR3 has 11 amino acids. CDR3 loop: CASSVDRSYTF. CDR3 nucleotide sequence: TGTGCCAGCTCGGTGGACAGGAGCTACACCTTC. The full variable domain, with the rest looked up from reference TRBV18 and TRBJ1-2, is NAGVMQNPRHLVRRRGQEARLRCSPMKGHSHVYWYRQLPEEGLKFMVYLQKENIIDESGMPKERFSAEFPKEGPSILRIQQVVRGDSAAYFCASSVDRSYTFGSGTRLTVV.

The chain recombines TRBV30 with TRBJ1-5, with D possibly matching TRBD1 (5 bases). Germline values: CDR1 GTSNPN, CDR2 SVGIG (reference sequence). CDR3 length: 15 residues. Trimming took off 3 bases at V and 0 bases at J, with 12 bases between the two ends. CDR3 sequence (DNA): TGTGCCTGGAGGCACGACAGCAATAGCAATCAGCCCCAGCATTTT. Amino acid sequence: CAWRHDSNSNQPQHF.

V gene TRBV19 combines with J gene TRBJ2-1; D gene uncertain. Trimming cost V 3 bases and J 9 bases, with 12 bases left between them. Germline assignment: CDR1 LNHDA and CDR2 SQIVND (reference sequence). The CDR3 has 13 amino acids. This CDR3 is CASSMVFYFEQFF. The CDR3 DNA reads TGTGCCAGTAGTATGGTCTTCTATTTTGAGCAGTTCTTC.

V usage is TRBV24-1 and J usage is TRBJ1-2; a weak D match, TRBD1 (5 bases). The CDR3 is made up of 14 amino acids. Germline assignment: CDR1 KGHDR and CDR2 SFDVKD. V was pared by 3 bases and J by 4 bases, with 11 bases between. CDR3 nucleotides: TGTGCCACCAGTGATCCAGGGCCCTCCTATGGCTACACCTTC. This translates into CATSDPGPSYGYTF.

The rearrangement joins TRBV3-1 (or the pseudogene TRBV3-2) to TRBJ2-7; D is uncertain. Trimming pared 2 bases from V and 3 bases from J, leaving 5 bases between. Germline values: CDR1 LGHDT, CDR2 YNNKEL (reference sequence). The CDR3 has 12 residues. Here the CDR3 DNA reads TGTGCCAGCAGCCAAAGGGACTACGAGCAGTACGTC. This codes for CASSQRDYEQYV.

The V call is TRBV12-5, the J call TRBJ2-2, with 12 bases matching TRBD2. With V trimmed by 7 bases and J by 5 bases, 14 bases remained unmatched. CDR1 and CDR2 (germline): LGHNT, FRNRAP. This CDR3 region has 18 residues. The CDR3 sequence: CASALIVTSGGLTGELFF. Here the CDR3 DNA reads TGTGCTAGTGCCTTAATAGTAACTAGCGGGGGGTTAACCGGGGAGCTGTTTTTT. Together with reference TRBV12-5 and TRBJ2-2, the CDR3 gives the full variable domain: DARVTQTPRHKVTEMGQEVTMRCQPILGHNTVFWYRQTMMQGLELLAYFRNRAPLDDSGMPKDRFSAEMPDATLATLKIQPSEPRDSAVYFCASALIVTSGGLTGELFFGEGSRLTVL.

The chain couples TRBV7-3 to TRBJ2-3; D assignment may be TRBD1 or TRBD2 (6 bases each). CDR1 SGHTA and CDR2 FQGTGA come from the germline V gene. V lost 5 bases and J 6 bases, leaving 15 bases between the germline ends. CDR3 size: 14 residues. The CDR3 spells CASSMGGQRDTQYF. Written as DNA, the CDR3 is TGTGCCAGCAGCATGGGAGGACAGCGCGATACGCAGTATTTT.

The CDR3 here is CASSRGAAYEQYV. The CDR3 nucleotides read TGTGCCAGCAGTAGAGGGGCTGCATATGAGCAGTACGTC. The V gene is TRBV6-6, the J gene TRBJ2-7, with D tentatively TRBD1 or TRBD2 (5 bases each). Trimming took 5 bases from V and 7 from J, leaving 15 bases between them. The CDR3 spans 13 residues. Germline V gives CDR1 MNHNY, CDR2 SVGAGI (reference sequence).

V usage is TRBV18 and J usage is TRBJ2-5; TRBD2 is a possible D gene (6 bases). The CDR3 is 13 amino acids. Germline-derived CDR1 and CDR2 are KGHSH and LQKENI. Trimming took off 5 bases at V and 2 bases at J, with 9 bases between the two ends. The CDR3 sequence: CASSGGLQETQYF. The DNA of the CDR3 is TGTGCCAGCTCAGGGGGACTGCAAGAGACCCAGTACTTC.

This clone has only one observation. V and J are TRBV7-5 and TRBJ1-6. TRBV7-5 is a recognized pseudogene. The CDR3 runs 13 residues. CDR3 coding DNA: TGTGCCAGAAGCTTAGTGGGTAATTCACCCCTCCACTTT. This encodes CARSLVGNSPLHF.

The chain is built from TRBV28 and TRBJ1-5; D not resolved. V shed 6 bases and J shed 6 bases, with 12 bases lying between them. CDR1 is MDHEN and CDR2 is SYDVKM in the germline V gene. The length of the CDR3 is 13 residues. For the CDR3, the DNA is TGTGCCAGCAGGTCACAGAGTTTTCAGCCCCAGCATTTT. Encoded protein: CASRSQSFQPQHF. The full variable domain, with the rest looked up from reference TRBV28 and TRBJ1-5, is DVKVTQSSRYLVKRTGEKVFLECVQDMDHENMFWYRQDPGLGLRLIYFSYDVKMKEKGDIPEGYSVSREKKERFSLILESASTNQTSMYLCASRSQSFQPQHFGDGTRLSIL.

The gene calls are TRBV7-2 and TRBJ2-7, with D unclear. The CDR3 is made up of 13 amino acids. The V and J ends lost 1 base and 6 bases respectively, with 10 bases between them. Germline assignment: CDR1 SGHTA and CDR2 FQGNSA. In nucleotides, the CDR3 is TGTGCCAGCAGCTTAGATAGGTATGGCGAGCAGTACGTC. Protein sequence: CASSLDRYGEQYV.

V and J are TRBV19 and TRBJ2-5, with D perhaps matching TRBD2 (6 bases). Trimming removed 6 bases from V and 0 bases from J, with 8 bases in between. This CDR3 contains 13 residues. CDR1 is LNHDA and CDR2 is SQIVND in the germline V gene (reference sequence). CDR3 nucleotide sequence: TGTGCCAGTAGCCCTAGCGACCAAGAGACCCAGTACTTC. Its protein is CASSPSDQETQYF.